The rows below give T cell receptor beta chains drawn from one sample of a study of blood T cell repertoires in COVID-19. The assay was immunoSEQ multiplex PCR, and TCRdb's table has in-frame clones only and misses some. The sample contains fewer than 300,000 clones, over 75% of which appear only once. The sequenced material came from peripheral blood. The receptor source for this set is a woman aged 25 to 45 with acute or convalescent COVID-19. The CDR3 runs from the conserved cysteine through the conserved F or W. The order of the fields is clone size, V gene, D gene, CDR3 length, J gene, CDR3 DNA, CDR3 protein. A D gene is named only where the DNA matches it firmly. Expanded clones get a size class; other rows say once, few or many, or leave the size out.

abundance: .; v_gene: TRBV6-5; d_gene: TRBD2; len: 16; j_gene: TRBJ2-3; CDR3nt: TGTGCCAGCAGTTACGGACTAGCGGGAGGCTCAGATACGCAGTATTTT; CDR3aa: CASSYGLAGGSDTQYF
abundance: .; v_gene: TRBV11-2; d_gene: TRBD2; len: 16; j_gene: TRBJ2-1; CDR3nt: TGTGCCAGCACCCTTACCCGGACTAGCGGGAGTTATGAGCAGTTCTTC; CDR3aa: CASTLTRTSGSYEQFF
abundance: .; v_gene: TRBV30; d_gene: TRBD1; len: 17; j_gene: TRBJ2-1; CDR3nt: TGTGCCTGGAGGAAAACAGGGGGTAAGGGCTCCTACAATGAGCAGTTCTTC; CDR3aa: CAWRKTGGKGSYNEQFF
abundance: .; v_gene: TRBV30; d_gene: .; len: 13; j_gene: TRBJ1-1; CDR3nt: TGTGCCTGCCGCAGGGTACTGAACACTGAAGCTTTCTTT; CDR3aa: CACRRVLNTEAFF
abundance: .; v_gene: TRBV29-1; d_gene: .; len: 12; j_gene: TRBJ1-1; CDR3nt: TGCAGCGGGGAGGCCGGCCGACGCGAAGCTTTCTTT; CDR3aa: CSGEAGRREAFF
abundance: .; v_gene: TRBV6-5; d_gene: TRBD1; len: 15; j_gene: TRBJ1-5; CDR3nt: TGTGCCAGCAGTTACTCACGGCAGGGGGCCCAGCCCCAGCATTTT; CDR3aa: CASSYSRQGAQPQHF
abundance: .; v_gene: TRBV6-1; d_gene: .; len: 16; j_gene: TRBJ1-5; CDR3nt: TGTGCCAGCAGTGGGCCAGTCCTTTCCAGCAATCAGCCCCAGCATTTT; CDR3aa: CASSGPVLSSNQPQHF
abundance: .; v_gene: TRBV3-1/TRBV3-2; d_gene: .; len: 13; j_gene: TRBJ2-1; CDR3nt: TGTGCCAGCAGCCAAGGGGAAGCGGTTCGGCAGTTCTTC; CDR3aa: CASSQGEAVRQFF
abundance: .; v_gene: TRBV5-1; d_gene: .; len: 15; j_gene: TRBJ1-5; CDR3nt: TGCGCCCGCAGCTTGGGGGGGGATAGCAATCAGCCCCAGCATTTT; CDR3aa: CARSLGGDSNQPQHF
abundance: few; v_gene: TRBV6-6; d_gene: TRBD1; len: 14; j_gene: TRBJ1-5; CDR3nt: TGTGCCAGCAGCCGACAGGGGGCAAATCAGCCCCAGCATTTT; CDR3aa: CASSRQGANQPQHF
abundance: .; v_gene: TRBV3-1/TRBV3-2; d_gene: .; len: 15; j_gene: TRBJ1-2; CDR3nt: TGTGCCAGCAGCCACGGGGGGCTGGATAACTATGGCTACACCTTC; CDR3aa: CASSHGGLDNYGYTF
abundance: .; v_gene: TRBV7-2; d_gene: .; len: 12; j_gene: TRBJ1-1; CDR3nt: TGTGCCAGCAGCTTAATCCTCACTGAAGCTTTCTTT; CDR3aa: CASSLILTEAFF
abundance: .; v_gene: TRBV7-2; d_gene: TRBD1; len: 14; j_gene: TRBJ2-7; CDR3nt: TGTGCCAGCAGCTTAGGAAACAGGGGGTTCGAGCAGTACTTC; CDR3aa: CASSLGNRGFEQYF
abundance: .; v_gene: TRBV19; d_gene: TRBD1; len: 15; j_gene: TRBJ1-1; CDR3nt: TGTGCCAGTAGTATAGCGGACAGGGGAACTTATATTCCTTTCTTT; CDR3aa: CASSIADRGTYIPFF
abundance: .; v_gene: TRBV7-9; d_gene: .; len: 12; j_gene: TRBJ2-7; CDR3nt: TGTGCCAGCACCCACCGGGGGTACGAGCAGTACTTC; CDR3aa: CASTHRGYEQYF
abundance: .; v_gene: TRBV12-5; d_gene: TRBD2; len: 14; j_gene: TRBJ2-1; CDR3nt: TGTGCTAGTGTTAAAAGCGGGAGATTCTATGAGCAGTTCTTC; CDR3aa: CASVKSGRFYEQFF
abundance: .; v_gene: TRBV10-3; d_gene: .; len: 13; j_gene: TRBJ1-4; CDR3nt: TGTGCCATCAGTGATTGGGAGAATGAAAAACTGTTTTTT; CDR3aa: CAISDWENEKLFF
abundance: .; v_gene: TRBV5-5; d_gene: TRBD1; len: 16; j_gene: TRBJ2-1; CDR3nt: TGTGCCAGCAGCCGGGACCGGGACAGGGCATACAATGAGCAGTTCTTC; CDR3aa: CASSRDRDRAYNEQFF
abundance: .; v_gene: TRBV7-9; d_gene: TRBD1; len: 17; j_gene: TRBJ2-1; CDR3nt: TGTGCCAGCAGCTTACCATTACAGGGGATCCCCTACAATGAGCAGTTCTTC; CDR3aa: CASSLPLQGIPYNEQFF
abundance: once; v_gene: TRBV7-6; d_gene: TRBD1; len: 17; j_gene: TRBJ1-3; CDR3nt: TGTGCCAGCAGCTTAGAGCCGGGACAGAGCTCTGGAAACACCATATATTTT; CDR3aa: CASSLEPGQSSGNTIYF
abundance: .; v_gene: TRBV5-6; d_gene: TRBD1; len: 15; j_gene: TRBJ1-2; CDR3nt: TGTGCCAGCAGCACCTCCGACAGGGACCTCTATGGCTACACCTTC; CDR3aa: CASSTSDRDLYGYTF
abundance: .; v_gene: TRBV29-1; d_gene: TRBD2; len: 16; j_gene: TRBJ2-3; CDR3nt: TGCAGCCTGGGACTAGCTTCTATCCGGGGGGTAGATACGCAGTATTTT; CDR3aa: CSLGLASIRGVDTQYF
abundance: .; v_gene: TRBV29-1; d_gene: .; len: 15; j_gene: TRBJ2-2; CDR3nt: TGCAGCGTTGAAGGAGGCGGGGTCGGTACCGGGGAGCTGTTTTTT; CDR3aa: CSVEGGGVGTGELFF
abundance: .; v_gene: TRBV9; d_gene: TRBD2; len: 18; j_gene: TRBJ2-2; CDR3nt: TGTGCCAGCAGCGTCCGGACTAGCGGGATAATTCCCCCCGGGGAGCTGTTTTTT; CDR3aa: CASSVRTSGIIPPGELFF
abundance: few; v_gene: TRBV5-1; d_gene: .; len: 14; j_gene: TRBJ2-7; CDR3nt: TGCGCCAGCAGCTTGGGAACTGATGCTTACGAGCAGTACTTC; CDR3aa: CASSLGTDAYEQYF
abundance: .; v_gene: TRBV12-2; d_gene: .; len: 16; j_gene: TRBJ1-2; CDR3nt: TGTGCAAGTCGCTTAGACCGGGACAGGAGAGTTTATGGCTACACCTTC; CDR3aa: CASRLDRDRRVYGYTF
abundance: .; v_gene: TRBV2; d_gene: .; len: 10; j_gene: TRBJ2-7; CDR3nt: TGTGCCAGCAGTGAAGCGGGGCACCACTTC; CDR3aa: CASSEAGHHF
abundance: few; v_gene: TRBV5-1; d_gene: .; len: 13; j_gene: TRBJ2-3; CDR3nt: TGCGCCAGCAGCCCGCTAGCGTCGGATACGCAGTATTTT; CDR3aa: CASSPLASDTQYF
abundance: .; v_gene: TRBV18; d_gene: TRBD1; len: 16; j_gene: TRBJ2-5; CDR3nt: TGTGCCAGCTCAACGACAACCGGGACAGGGGGAGAGACCCAGTACTTC; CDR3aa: CASSTTTGTGGETQYF
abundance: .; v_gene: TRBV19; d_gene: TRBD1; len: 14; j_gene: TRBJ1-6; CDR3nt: TGTGCCAGTGCGGACAGGCGAGATAATTCACCCCTCCACTTT; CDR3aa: CASADRRDNSPLHF
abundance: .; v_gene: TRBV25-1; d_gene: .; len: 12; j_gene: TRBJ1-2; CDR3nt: TGTGCCAGCAGTGTATCGGGGTATGGCTACACCTTC; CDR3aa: CASSVSGYGYTF
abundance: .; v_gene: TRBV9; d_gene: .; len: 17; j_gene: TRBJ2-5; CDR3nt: TGTGCCAGCAGCCCCTTCCCCGGAGGGCCAGGGGGGGAGACCCAGTACTTC; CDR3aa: CASSPFPGGPGGETQYF
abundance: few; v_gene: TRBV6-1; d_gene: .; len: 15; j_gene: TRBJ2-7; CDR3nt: TGTGCCAGCAGTGATTTGGCAGGGGGGATCTACGAGCAGTACTTC; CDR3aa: CASSDLAGGIYEQYF
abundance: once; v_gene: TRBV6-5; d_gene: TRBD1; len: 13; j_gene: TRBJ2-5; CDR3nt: TGTGCCAGCAGTAGCAGGGGGTTAGAGACCCAGTACTTC; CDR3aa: CASSSRGLETQYF
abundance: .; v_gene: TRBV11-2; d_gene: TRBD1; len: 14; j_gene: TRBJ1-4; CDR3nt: TGTGCCAGCAGCTTCGACAGGGGAAATGAAAAACTGTTTTTT; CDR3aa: CASSFDRGNEKLFF
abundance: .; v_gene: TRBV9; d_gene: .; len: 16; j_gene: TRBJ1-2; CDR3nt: TGTGCCAGCAGCGCCGCCGGGGTAGACAGGAGCTATGGCTACACCTTC; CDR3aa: CASSAAGVDRSYGYTF
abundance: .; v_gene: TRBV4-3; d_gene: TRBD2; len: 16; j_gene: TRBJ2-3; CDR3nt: TGCGCCAGCAGCCACGAGACTAGCGGATACACAGATACGCAGTATTTT; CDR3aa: CASSHETSGYTDTQYF
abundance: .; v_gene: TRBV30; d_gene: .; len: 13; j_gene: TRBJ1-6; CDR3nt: TGTGCCTGGAGATTACAGACCAATTCACCCCTCCACTTT; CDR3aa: CAWRLQTNSPLHF
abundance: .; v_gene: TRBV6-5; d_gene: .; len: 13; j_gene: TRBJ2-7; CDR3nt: TGTGCCAGCAGCATCCTAGGAACGTACGAGCAGTACTTC; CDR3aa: CASSILGTYEQYF
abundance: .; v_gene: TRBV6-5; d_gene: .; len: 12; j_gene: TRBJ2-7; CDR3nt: TGTGCCAGCAGACAGGTTTCCTACGAGCAGTACTTC; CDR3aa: CASRQVSYEQYF
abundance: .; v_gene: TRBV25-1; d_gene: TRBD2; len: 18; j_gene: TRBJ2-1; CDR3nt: TGTGCCAGCAGTGAACAGCCCGGGACTAGCGGTTACTACAATGAGCAGTTCTTC; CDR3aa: CASSEQPGTSGYYNEQFF
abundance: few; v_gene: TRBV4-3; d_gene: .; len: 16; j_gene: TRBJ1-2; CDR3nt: TGCGCCAGCAGCCAAGACGAAACGAGGGTGGCCTATGGCTACACCTTC; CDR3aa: CASSQDETRVAYGYTF
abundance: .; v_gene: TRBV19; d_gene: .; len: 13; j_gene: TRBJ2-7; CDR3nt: TGTGCCAGTAGTGAGAGCCTCTCCTACGAGCAGTACTTC; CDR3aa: CASSESLSYEQYF
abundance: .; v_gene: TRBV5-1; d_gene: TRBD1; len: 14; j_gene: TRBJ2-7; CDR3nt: TGCGCCAGCAGCCTCCGGGACAGACCCTACGAGCAGTACTTC; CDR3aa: CASSLRDRPYEQYF
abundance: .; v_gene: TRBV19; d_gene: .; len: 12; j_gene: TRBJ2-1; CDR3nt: TGTGCCAGTAGTATAAGCACTAGGGAGCAGTTCTTC; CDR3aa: CASSISTREQFF
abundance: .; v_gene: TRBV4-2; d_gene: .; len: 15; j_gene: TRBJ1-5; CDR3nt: TGTGCCAGCAGCCAAGTTTTCAGTAGCAATCAGCCCCAGCATTTT; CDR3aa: CASSQVFSSNQPQHF
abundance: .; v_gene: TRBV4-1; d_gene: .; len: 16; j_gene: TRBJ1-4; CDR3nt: TGCGCCAGCAGCCAAGTTGGCAGCGTGATTAATGAAAAACTGTTTTTT; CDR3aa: CASSQVGSVINEKLFF
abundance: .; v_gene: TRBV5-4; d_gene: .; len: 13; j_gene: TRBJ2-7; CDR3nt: TGTGCCAGCAGAGACAGACAGACCTACGAGCAGTACTTC; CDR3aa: CASRDRQTYEQYF
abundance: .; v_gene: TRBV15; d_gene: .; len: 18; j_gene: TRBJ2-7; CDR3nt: TGTGCCACCAGCAGAGATCGATACGGCGGGATACGGTCCTACGAGCAGTACTTC; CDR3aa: CATSRDRYGGIRSYEQYF
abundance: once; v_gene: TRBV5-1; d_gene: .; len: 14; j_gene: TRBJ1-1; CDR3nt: TGCGCCAGCAGCTTGTGGGGAGGGAACACTGAAGCTTTCTTT; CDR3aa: CASSLWGGNTEAFF